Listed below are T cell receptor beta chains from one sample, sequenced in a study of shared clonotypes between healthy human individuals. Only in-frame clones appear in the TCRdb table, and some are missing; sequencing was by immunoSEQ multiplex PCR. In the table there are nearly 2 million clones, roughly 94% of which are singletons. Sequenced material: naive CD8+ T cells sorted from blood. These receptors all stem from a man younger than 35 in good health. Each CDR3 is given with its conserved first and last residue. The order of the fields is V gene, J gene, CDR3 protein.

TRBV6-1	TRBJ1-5	CASSDIPGGGQPQHF
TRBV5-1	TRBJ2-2	CASSQPIAGENTGELFF
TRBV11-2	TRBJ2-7	CASSDPGRDVYEQYF
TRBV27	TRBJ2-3	CASSLSKRDGDTQYF
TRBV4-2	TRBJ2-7	CASSQEVSGANIEQYF
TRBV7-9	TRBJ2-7	CASSLAVTYEQYF
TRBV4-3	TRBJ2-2	CASSQGQFGELFF
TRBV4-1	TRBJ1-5	CASSQESRTGGNQPQHF
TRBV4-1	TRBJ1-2	CASSQERQNSIYGYTF
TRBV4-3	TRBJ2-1	CASSQDNRQGIYNEQFF
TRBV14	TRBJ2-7	CASSQRTLVGAYEQYF
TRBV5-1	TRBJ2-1	CASSLEGEGAYNEQFF
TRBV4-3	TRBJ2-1	CASSQDGLNNEQFF
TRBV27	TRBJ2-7	CASSFGVGFYEQYF
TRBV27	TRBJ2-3	CASSPPPWQYF
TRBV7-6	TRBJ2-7	CASSLGEGSVSSYEQYF
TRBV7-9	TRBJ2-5	CASSPADRGYQETQYF
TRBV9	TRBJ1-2	CASSPTGADYGYTF
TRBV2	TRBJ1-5	CASKRAGGSIQPQHF
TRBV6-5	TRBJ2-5	CASSYEAGGTQYF
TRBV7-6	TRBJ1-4	CASSLFTEKNEKLFF
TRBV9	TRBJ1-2	CASSSGTPHGYTF
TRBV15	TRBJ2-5	CATSRDTETQYF
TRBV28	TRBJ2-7	CASSLFLSIAGGTYEQYF
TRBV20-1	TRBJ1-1	CSAAGDIEAFF
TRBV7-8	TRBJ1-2	CASSLRDRGPIYGYTF